This note documents a single TCR beta chain sequence. Antigen unknown. The data were obtained in a study of T cells in Graves' hyperthyroidism and ophthalmopathy. Study information: Peripheral blood was collected at initial diagnosis, before any treatment.

Amplification yielded TCR beta CDR3 regions, with RNA transcripts as the source. The TCR CDR3 was amplified in a first-round RT-PCR using the HTBI primer set. TCRdb recomputed calls from the multiplex PCR reads with MiXCR, one row per CDR3 protein. The sample has some 270,000 distinct CDR3 sequences; about an eighth are singletons. The CDR3 totals 16 residues. Germline assignment: CDR1 GTSNPN and CDR2 SVGIG (reference sequence). V was cut by 0 bases and J by 3 bases, with 16 bases left in between. Not enrolled were patients with uncontrolled infection, other autoimmune disease, pregnancy or lactation. The diagnostic basis comprised clinical symptoms, serum thyroxine and TRAb, thyroid ultrasound and orbital computed tomography. Study observations and caveats: Within blood appeared most thyroid clonotypes that had expanded above 0.001.

The V call is TRBV30, the J call TRBJ2-3, with a possible D match to TRBD1 (7 bases). The TCR originated in a woman aged 30 to 39 with Graves' hyperthyroidism that later progressed to Graves' ophthalmopathy. The sample taken for sequencing was blood. Here the CDR3 reads CAWSVRGTEVTDTQYF. The CDR3 nucleotides read TGTGCCTGGAGTGTACGGGGGACAGAGGTTACAGATACGCAGTATTTT.